This record looks at one T cell receptor (beta chain) sequence and its context. Its target is not known. The sample is drawn from a study of CD8 T cells in ankylosing spondylitis. General observations from the study: It appeared that ankylosing spondylitis blood was characterized by a TCR beta motif of under ten highly homologous variants. Matched ankylosing spondylitis synovial fluid reportedly contained a significantly enriched population of disease-linked clones.

One entry per CDR3 protein results from TCRdb running MiXCR on the 5' RACE reads. The sample contains 700,000 to 1,000,000 distinct CDR3 sequences, about 11% of which appear only once. The CDR3 has 13 amino acids. Germline V gene sequence: CDR1 SGHNT, CDR2 YYREEE (reference sequence). The germline V and J ends were trimmed by 0 bases and 9 bases, with 10 bases remaining between them. The sequence was obtained from a male donor with ankylosing spondylitis. The chain is built from TRBV5-4 and TRBJ2-1; D is ambiguous. Sequencing used blood, either unsorted or a sorted T cell fraction (not recorded which). CDR3 sequence (DNA): TGTGCCAGCAGCTTGGTAGTTCCCAGTGAGCAGTTCTTC. Translated, it gives CASSLVVPSEQFF. Together with reference TRBV5-4 and TRBJ2-1, the CDR3 gives the full variable domain: ETGVTQSPTHLIKTRGQQVTLRCSSQSGHNTVSWYQQALGQGPQFIFQYYREEENGRGNFPPRFSGLQFPNYSSELNVNALELDDSALYLCASSLVVPSEQFFGPGTRLTVL.